This T cell receptor beta chain was identified in a study of T-cell reconstitution after alpha-beta-depleted transplantation in children. In this sample, this clonotype turned up a few times. Its target is not known. General observations from the study: Once a year had passed after transplant, T-cell counts and diversity came mostly from newly produced T cells. The origin of alpha-beta T cells about two months after transplant was reportedly several hundred expanded graft clones.

The authors prepared the TCRbeta library with unique molecular identifiers. TCRdb reprocessed the PCR reads via MiXCR and lists one record per CDR3 protein. This sample carries roughly 790,000 distinct CDR3 sequences, approximately 15% of them seen once, and the ten largest clones take about 4.6%. V lost 5 bases to trimming and J lost 3 bases, with 20 bases between them. From germline, CDR1 is SGHVS and CDR2 FNYEAQ. The CDR3 has 16 residues. Specimen: PBMCs, mostly from graft donor cells, collected 360 days after TCRalphabeta/CD19-depleted stem cell transplant. This receptor was obtained from a male patient aged 10 to 17 who had a stem cell transplant for acute lymphoblastic leukemia, so the T cells may come from the graft donor. This chain links TRBV7-6 with TRBJ2-7; maybe TRBD2 (5 bases). CDR3 bases: TGTGCCAGCAGCCCGAAACTAGGGCCGATTTTCTACGAGCAGTACTTC. Translated: CASSPKLGPIFYEQYF. Full variable domain (missing parts from reference TRBV7-6 and TRBJ2-7): GAGVSQSPRYKVTKRGQDVALRCDPISGHVSLYWYRQALGQGPEFLTYFNYEAQQDKSGLPNDRFSAERPEGSISTLTIQRTEQRDSAMYRCASSPKLGPIFYEQYFGPGTRLTVT.